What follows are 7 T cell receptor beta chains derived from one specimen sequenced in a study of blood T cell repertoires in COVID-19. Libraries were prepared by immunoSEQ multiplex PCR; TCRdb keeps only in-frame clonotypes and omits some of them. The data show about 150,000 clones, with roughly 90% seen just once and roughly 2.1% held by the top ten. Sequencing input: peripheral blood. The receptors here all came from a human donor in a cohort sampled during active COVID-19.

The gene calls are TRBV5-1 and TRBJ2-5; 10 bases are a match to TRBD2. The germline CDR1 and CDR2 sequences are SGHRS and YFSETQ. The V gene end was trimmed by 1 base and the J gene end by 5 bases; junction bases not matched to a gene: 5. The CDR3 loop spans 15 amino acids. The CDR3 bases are TGCGCCAGCAGCTTGCTAGCGGGGGAACGGGAGACCCAGTACTTC. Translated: CASSLLAGERETQYF.

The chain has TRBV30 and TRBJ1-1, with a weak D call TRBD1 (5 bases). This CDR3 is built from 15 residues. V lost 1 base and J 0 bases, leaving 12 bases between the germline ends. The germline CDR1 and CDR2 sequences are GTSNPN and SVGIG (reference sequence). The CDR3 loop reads CAWSATRTLNTEAFF. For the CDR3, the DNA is TGTGCCTGGAGTGCCACCAGGACATTGAACACTGAAGCTTTCTTT.

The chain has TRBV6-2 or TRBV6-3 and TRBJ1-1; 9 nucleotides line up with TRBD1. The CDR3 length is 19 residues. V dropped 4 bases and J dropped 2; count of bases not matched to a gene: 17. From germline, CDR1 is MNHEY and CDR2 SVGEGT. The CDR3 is CASSSDRGLTMAYNTEAFF. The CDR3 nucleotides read TGTGCCAGCAGTTCGGACAGGGGCCTCACGATGGCTTATAACACTGAAGCTTTCTTT.

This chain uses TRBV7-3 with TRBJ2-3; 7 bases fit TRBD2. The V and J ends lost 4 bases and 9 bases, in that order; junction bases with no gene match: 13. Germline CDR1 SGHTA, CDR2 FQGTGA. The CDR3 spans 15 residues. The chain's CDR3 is CASSSASGNGKTQYF. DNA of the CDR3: TGTGCCAGCAGCTCCGCTAGCGGCAACGGGAAGACGCAGTATTTT.

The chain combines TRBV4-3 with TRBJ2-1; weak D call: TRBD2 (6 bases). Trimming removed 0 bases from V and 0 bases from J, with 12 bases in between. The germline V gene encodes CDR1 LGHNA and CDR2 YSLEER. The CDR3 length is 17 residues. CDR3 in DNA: TGCGCCAGCAGCCAAGATATAGCGGTCATCTCCTACAATGAGCAGTTCTTC. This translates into CASSQDIAVISYNEQFF.

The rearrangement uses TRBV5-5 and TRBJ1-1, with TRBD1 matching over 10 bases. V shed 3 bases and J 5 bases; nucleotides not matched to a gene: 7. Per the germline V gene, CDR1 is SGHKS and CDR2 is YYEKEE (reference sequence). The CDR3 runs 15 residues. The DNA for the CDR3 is TGTGCCAGCAGCTCTACGCGGGACAGGGGTACTGAAGCTTTCTTT. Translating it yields CASSSTRDRGTEAFF.

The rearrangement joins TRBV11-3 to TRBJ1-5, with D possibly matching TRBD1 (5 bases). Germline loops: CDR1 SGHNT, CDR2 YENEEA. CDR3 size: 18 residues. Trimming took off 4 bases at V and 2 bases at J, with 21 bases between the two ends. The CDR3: CASSSSRDWVGGNQPQHF. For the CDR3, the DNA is TGTGCCAGCAGCTCGTCCCGGGACTGGGTGGGGGGCAATCAGCCCCAGCATTTT.